Following are 32 T cell receptor beta chains from one sample sequenced in a study of cytomegalovirus exposure and HLA in healthy donors. Researchers ran the PCR with 60 Vbeta and 13 Jbeta primers. The repertoire was sequenced with immunoSEQ multiplex PCR; TCRdb's copy has only in-frame clones and lacks some. In the table there are 100,000 to 150,000 clones, about three quarters of which are singletons. The sample taken for sequencing was PBMCs. The source is a man aged 40-49 years in good health and CMV-seropositive.

The genes are TRBV28 and TRBJ1-1; maybe TRBD1 (6 bases). V shed 3 bases and J shed 3 bases, with 14 bases lying between them. The CDR3 totals 15 residues. Germline V gene lookup returns CDR1 MDHEN and CDR2 SYDVKM. CDR3 DNA sequence: TGTGCCAGCAGTTTCCCCACAGGGAAGCACACTGAAGCTTTCTTT. This gives the protein CASSFPTGKHTEAFF. The full variable domain, rest sourced from reference TRBV28 and TRBJ1-1, is DVKVTQSSRYLVKRTGEKVFLECVQDMDHENMFWYRQDPGLGLRLIYFSYDVKMKEKGDIPEGYSVSREKKERFSLILESASTNQTSMYLCASSFPTGKHTEAFFGQGTRLTVV.

This chain links TRBV7-2 with TRBJ2-3; D is perhaps TRBD2 (6 bases). CDR3 length: 15 residues. From germline, CDR1 is SGHTA and CDR2 FQGNSA. Trimming removed 1 base at V and 2 bases at J, with 10 bases between. The CDR3, as DNA: TGTGCCAGCAGCTTAGTCGCGGGGCCCACAGATACGCAGTATTTT. This translates into CASSLVAGPTDTQYF.

The chain joins TRBV27 to TRBJ2-7; the D is unclear. V lost 7 bases and J 0 bases, leaving 7 bases between the germline ends. The germline CDR1 and CDR2 sequences are MNHEY and SMNVEV (reference sequence). This CDR3 is built from 12 residues. For the CDR3, the DNA is TGTGCCAGCACAGGCACCTCCTACGAGCAGTACTTC. Amino acid sequence: CASTGTSYEQYF.

This rearrangement joins TRBV5-4 to TRBJ2-1; 9 bases line up with TRBD2. After removal of 4 bases from V and 5 bases from J, the junction contained 1 base not matched to a gene. The germline gives CDR1 SGHNT, CDR2 YYREEE (reference sequence). This CDR3 has 13 residues. The CDR3 sequence is CASSLAGNNEQFF. CDR3 sequence (DNA): TGTGCCAGCAGCCTAGCGGGAAACAATGAGCAGTTCTTC.

The genes are TRBV19 and TRBJ1-1; 9 nucleotides agree with TRBD1. Germline V gene lookup returns CDR1 LNHDA and CDR2 SQIVND (reference sequence). V shed 4 bases and J 6 bases; nucleotides not matched to a gene: 6. The CDR3 has 14 residues. The CDR3 bases are TGTGCCAGTAGTACCGGGACAGGGAAGGCTGAAGCTTTCTTT. Its protein is CASSTGTGKAEAFF.

The CDR3 DNA reads TGCAGCGTTGAACAGGGCTACGAGCAGTACTTC. This translates into CSVEQGYEQYF. V usage is TRBV29-1 and J usage is TRBJ2-7, with TRBD1 as a possible D gene (5 bases). CDR1 and CDR2 from the germline V gene are SQVTM and ANQGSEA. CDR3 size: 11 residues. V lost 2 bases and J lost 3, with 5 bases in between.

The CDR3 bases are TGCAGCGCCTGGGAGGGGGAACCGGACTCTGGAAACACCATATATTTT. It codes for CSAWEGEPDSGNTIYF. This chain uses TRBV29-1 with TRBJ1-3; D is perhaps TRBD1 (6 bases). V was shortened by 7 bases and J by 0 bases, with 19 bases between the two germline ends. CDR3 size: 16 residues. From germline, CDR1 is SQVTM and CDR2 ANQGSEA. The full variable domain, with the rest looked up from reference TRBV29-1 and TRBJ1-3, is SAVISQKPSRDICQRGTSLTIQCQVDSQVTMMFWYRQQPGQSLTLIATANQGSEATYESGFVIDKFPISRPNLTFSTLTVSNMSPEDSSIYLCSAWEGEPDSGNTIYFGEGSWLTVV.

The V gene is TRBV5-1, the J gene TRBJ2-3; 9 nucleotides line up with TRBD1. With V trimmed by 3 bases and J by 5 bases, 10 bases remained unmatched. This CDR3 is 16 amino acids long. The germline V gene has CDR1 SGHRS and CDR2 YFSETQ. In DNA form, the CDR3 reads TGCGCCAGCAGCTCCTTGGACAGGGGAAGAGAAGATACGCAGTATTTT. Its translation: CASSSLDRGREDTQYF.

This clone turned up a few times. The chain carries TRBV6-1 and TRBJ1-5, with D tentatively TRBD1 (6 bases). CDR3 length: 13 amino acids. The V gene's germline CDR1 is MNHNS and CDR2 SASEGT. Trimming removed 7 bases from V and 5 bases from J, with 12 bases in between. CDR3 sequence reads: CASNRALYQPQHF. The CDR3, as DNA: TGTGCCAGCAACAGGGCCCTTTATCAGCCCCAGCATTTT.

To note about this clone: The germline gene is not matched at one end of the junction; a read error may be the cause. The rearrangement links TRBV7-7 to TRBJ2-5; tentative D call: TRBD1 (8 bases). Germline V gene sequence: CDR1 SSHAT, CDR2 FNYEAQ (reference sequence). This CDR3 is 13 amino acids long. The CDR3 sequence: CASSGQGGETQYF. The CDR3 nucleotides read TGTGCTAGCAGCGGACAGGGAGGGGAGACCCAGTACTTC.

V and J are TRBV6-5 and TRBJ1-1; D not resolved. The CDR3 runs 14 residues. CDR1 is MNHEY and CDR2 is SVGAGI in the germline V gene. V lost 9 bases, J lost 1 base, and 15 bases lay in between. The CDR3 region is CASQFIRENTEAFF. The CDR3 nucleotides are TGTGCCAGTCAGTTTATCCGGGAGAACACTGAAGCTTTCTTT.

The V and J genes are TRBV27 and TRBJ2-7; TRBD2 is a possible D gene (6 bases). This CDR3 spans 12 amino acids. V was cut by 6 bases and J by 1 base, with 7 bases left in between. Germline V lookup: CDR1 MNHEY, CDR2 SMNVEV (reference sequence). The CDR3 protein is CASSRGSYEQYF. For the CDR3, the DNA is TGTGCCAGCAGCCGGGGGTCCTACGAGCAGTACTTC.

This rearrangement joins TRBV12-5 to TRBJ1-2; 11 nucleotides align to TRBD1. V was clipped by 4 bases and J by 0 bases; unmatched bases: 4. Germline V gene sequence: CDR1 LGHNT, CDR2 FRNRAP. The CDR3 runs 16 residues. The CDR3 sequence is CASGSWGQGANYGYTF. DNA of the CDR3: TGTGCTAGTGGTTCTTGGGGACAGGGGGCTAACTATGGCTACACCTTC.

The chain links TRBV5-4 to TRBJ1-2; D is unresolved. Germline assignment: CDR1 SGHNT and CDR2 YYREEE (reference sequence). The CDR3 extends over 15 amino acids. Trimming pared 4 bases from V and 8 bases from J, leaving 21 bases between. CDR3 coding DNA: TGTGCCAGCAGCCGCACGCGGGATCCCTATGAGGGCTACACCTTC. Translating it yields CASSRTRDPYEGYTF.

V gene TRBV30 combines with J gene TRBJ1-2; maybe TRBD1 (6 bases). The CDR3 runs to 14 residues. Germline CDR1 is GTSNPN and CDR2 is SVGIG (reference sequence). Trimming removed 2 bases from V and 6 bases from J, with 16 bases in between. Here the CDR3 DNA reads TGTGCCTGGAGTTACAGGGCCATTCAGGATGGCTACACCTTC. It encodes CAWSYRAIQDGYTF.

The chain links TRBV29-1 to TRBJ2-5, with D possibly matching TRBD1 (6 bases). CDR3 length: 14 residues. Trimming stripped 0 bases from V and 2 bases from J, with 10 bases between. The germline gives CDR1 SQVTM, CDR2 ANQGSEA. DNA for the CDR3: TGCAGCGTTGAAGACCGGGACACTCAAGAGACCCAGTACTTC. Amino acids: CSVEDRDTQETQYF. Based on the CDR3 plus reference TRBV29-1 and TRBJ2-5, the full variable domain is SAVISQKPSRDICQRGTSLTIQCQVDSQVTMMFWYRQQPGQSLTLIATANQGSEATYESGFVIDKFPISRPNLTFSTLTVSNMSPEDSSIYLCSVEDRDTQETQYFGPGTRLLVL.

The chain joins TRBV19 to TRBJ2-7, with D maybe TRBD1 (6 bases). The CDR3 has 16 amino acids. Germline CDR1 LNHDA, CDR2 SQIVND (reference sequence). V lost 3 bases to trimming and J lost 2 bases, with 17 bases between them. CDR3 DNA sequence: TGTGCCAGTAGTATCGCCTTATTACAGGGTACCTACGAGCAGTACTTC. This gives the protein CASSIALLQGTYEQYF.

The chain joins TRBV28 to TRBJ2-7, with D hard to call. The V gene lost 6 bases and the J gene lost 3 bases, with 6 bases spanning the gap. The CDR3 runs 11 residues. Germline-derived CDR1 and CDR2 are MDHEN and SYDVKM. The CDR3 nucleotides are TGTGCCAGCAGCGGCGGCTACGAGCAGTACTTC. This encodes CASSGGYEQYF.

The chain links TRBV5-1 to TRBJ1-5; 9 bases match TRBD1. This CDR3 comprises 13 residues. Germline assignment: CDR1 SGHRS and CDR2 YFSETQ. With V trimmed by 4 bases and J by 11 bases, 7 bases remained unmatched. Here the CDR3 DNA reads TGCGCCAGCAGCACGGGACAGGGTATGGCCCAGCATTTT. Protein: CASSTGQGMAQHF. The variable domain in full, completed from reference TRBV5-1 and TRBJ1-5, reads KAGVTQTPRYLIKTRGQQVTLSCSPISGHRSVSWYQQTPGQGLQFLFEYFSETQRNKGNFPGRFSGRQFSNSRSEMNVSTLELGDSALYLCASSTGQGMAQHFGDGTRLSIL.

The chain combines TRBV27 with TRBJ2-1; the D is unclear. Germline loops: CDR1 MNHEY, CDR2 SMNVEV (reference sequence). This CDR3 is built from 12 residues. The V end lost 4 bases, the J end lost 6 bases, and 7 bases lay between the germline ends. CDR3 protein: CASSSTFNEQFF. The CDR3 DNA reads as TGTGCCAGCAGTTCTACGTTCAATGAGCAGTTCTTC.

CDR3 amino acids: CASSPRDRGPEKLFF. The CDR3 DNA follows: TGTGCCAGCAGCCCCCGGGACAGGGGCCCTGAAAAACTGTTTTTT. V gene TRBV7-8 combines with J gene TRBJ1-4; TRBD1 aligns across 10 bases. This CDR3 comprises 15 residues. Germline V gene data show CDR1 as SGHVS and CDR2 as FQNEAQ. The V and J ends lost 5 bases and 7 bases, in that order; junction bases with no gene match: 7.

The rearrangement links TRBV6-5 to TRBJ1-1, with D unresolved. CDR3 length equals 13 residues. Germline V gives CDR1 MNHEY, CDR2 SVGAGI. V was shortened by 2 bases and J by 6 bases, with 10 bases between the two germline ends. The CDR3 DNA follows: TGTGCCAGCAGTTACGGGCAGCTCTCTGAAGCTTTCTTT. Encoded protein: CASSYGQLSEAFF.

V and J are TRBV12-5 and TRBJ2-7; D might be TRBD1 (5 bases). V was clipped by 4 bases and J by 1 base, with 11 bases between them. There are 14 residues in the CDR3. Germline V gene lookup returns CDR1 LGHNT and CDR2 FRNRAP. CDR3 DNA: TGTGCTAGTGGTTGGGGCGGATTATCCTACGAGCAGTACTTC. Encoded protein: CASGWGGLSYEQYF. Full variable domain (missing parts from reference TRBV12-5 and TRBJ2-7): DARVTQTPRHKVTEMGQEVTMRCQPILGHNTVFWYRQTMMQGLELLAYFRNRAPLDDSGMPKDRFSAEMPDATLATLKIQPSEPRDSAVYFCASGWGGLSYEQYFGPGTRLTVT.

V usage is TRBV7-9 and J usage is TRBJ2-1; TRBD1 matches at 9 bases. With V trimmed by 1 base and J by 10 bases, 5 bases remained unmatched. The CDR3 consists of 14 residues. The V gene's germline CDR1 is SEHNR and CDR2 FQNEAQ (reference sequence). The CDR3 DNA sequence: TGTGCCAGCAGCTTAGGGACAGGGGATGTAGAGCAGTTCTTC. Translating it yields CASSLGTGDVEQFF.

V usage is TRBV28 and J usage is TRBJ2-1; D not resolved. Germline CDR1 and CDR2: MDHEN and SYDVKM. The CDR3 runs 16 residues. Trimming removed 4 bases from V and 2 bases from J, with 15 bases in between. The CDR3 coding sequence is TGTGCCAGCAGTTCACCAGGTTCGCCTACCTACAATGAGCAGTTCTTC. Its protein is CASSSPGSPTYNEQFF.

V is TRBV9 and J is TRBJ1-2, with 8 bases fitting TRBD1. The trim removed 4 bases at V and 8 bases at J, leaving 10 bases unmatched. The CDR3 extends over 14 amino acids. Germline V gives CDR1 SGDLS, CDR2 YYNGEE. CDR3 DNA: TGTGCCAGCAGCAAAGGACAGGGAGCGACGGGCTACACCTTC. Translation: CASSKGQGATGYTF. The variable domain in full, completed from reference TRBV9 and TRBJ1-2, reads DSGVTQTPKHLITATGQRVTLRCSPRSGDLSVYWYQQSLDQGLQFLIQYYNGEERAKGNILERFSAQQFPDLHSELNLSSLELGDSALYFCASSKGQGATGYTFGSGTRLTVV.

The genes are TRBV5-4 and TRBJ2-5, with 7 bases aligning to TRBD2. The CDR3 covers 15 residues. V shed 3 bases and J 2 bases; nucleotides not matched to a gene: 7. In germline, CDR1 is SGHNT, CDR2 YYREEE (reference sequence). The CDR3 reads CASSWKLAQQETQYF. The CDR3 region has the DNA TGTGCCAGCAGCTGGAAACTAGCGCAACAAGAGACCCAGTACTTC.

The rearrangement joins TRBV9 to TRBJ2-2, with 16 nucleotides matching TRBD2. The V gene end was trimmed by 2 bases and the J gene end by 7 bases; junction bases not matched to a gene: 5. The germline CDR1 and CDR2 sequences are SGDLS and YYNGEE. The CDR3 covers 17 residues. The CDR3 nucleotides are TGTGCCAGCAGCGTTGGGACTAGCGGGAGGGTATACGGGGAGCTGTTTTTT. This encodes CASSVGTSGRVYGELFF.

Comment on this clone: The junction shows a germline mismatch at one end, possibly a read error. The CDR3 DNA is TGTGCCAGCAGCGTAGGAGGGAATGAGCGGTTCTTC. Translating gives CASSVGGNERFF. V usage is TRBV9 and J usage is TRBJ2-1; a weak D match, TRBD2 (5 bases). This CDR3 contains 12 residues. Germline values: CDR1 SGDLS, CDR2 YYNGEE. The full variable domain, rest sourced from reference TRBV9 and TRBJ2-1, is DSGVTQTPKHLITATGQRVTLRCSPRSGDLSVYWYQQSLDQGLQFLIQYYNGEERAKGNILERFSAQQFPDLHSELNLSSLELGDSALYFCASSVGGNERFFGPGTRLTVL.

The J gene is TRBJ2-5, the V gene TRBV2; tentatively, D is TRBD1 (6 bases). Germline lookup yields CDR1 SNHLY and CDR2 FYNNEI. This CDR3 spans 18 amino acids. The ends were cut back, 5 bases at V and 1 base at J, with 23 bases in the middle. This chain's CDR3 is CASSFRQAFLVGQETQYF. CDR3 sequence (DNA): TGTGCCAGCAGTTTCCGACAGGCGTTCCTTGTGGGCCAAGAGACCCAGTACTTC.

This clone was found once. This sequence joins TRBV7-8 and TRBJ2-6; 7 positions match TRBD2. V lost 8 bases and J lost 0; bases outside the gene matches: 7. This CDR3 is 16 amino acids long. Germline V gene lookup returns CDR1 SGHVS and CDR2 FQNEAQ. CDR3 loop: CASAASGRSGANVLTF. The CDR3, as DNA: TGTGCCAGCGCGGCTAGCGGACGCTCTGGGGCCAACGTCCTGACTTTC.

This chain connects TRBV30 to TRBJ2-5; 7 bases agree with TRBD2. The DNA end lines up better with TRBJ2-7; the J call may be wrong. Germline loops: CDR1 GTSNPN, CDR2 SVGIG (reference sequence). This CDR3 region has 14 residues. CDR3 sequence: CAWSGGGISYEQYF. The CDR3 coding sequence is TGTGCCTGGAGTGGGGGAGGGATATCCTACGAGCAGTACTTC.